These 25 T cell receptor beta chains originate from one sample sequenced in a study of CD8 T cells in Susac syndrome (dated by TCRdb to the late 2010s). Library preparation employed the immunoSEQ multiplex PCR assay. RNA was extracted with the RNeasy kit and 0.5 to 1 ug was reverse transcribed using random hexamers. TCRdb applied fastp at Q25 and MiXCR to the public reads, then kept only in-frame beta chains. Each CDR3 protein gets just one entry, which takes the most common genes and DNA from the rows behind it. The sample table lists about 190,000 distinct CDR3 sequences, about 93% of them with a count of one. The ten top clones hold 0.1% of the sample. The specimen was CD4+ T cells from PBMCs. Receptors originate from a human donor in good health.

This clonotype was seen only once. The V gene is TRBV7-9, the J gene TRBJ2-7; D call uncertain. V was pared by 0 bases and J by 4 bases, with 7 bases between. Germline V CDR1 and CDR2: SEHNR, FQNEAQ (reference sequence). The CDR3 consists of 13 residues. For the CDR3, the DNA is TGTGCCAGCAGCTTAGCGAATCGGTACGAGCAGTACTTC. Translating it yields CASSLANRYEQYF.

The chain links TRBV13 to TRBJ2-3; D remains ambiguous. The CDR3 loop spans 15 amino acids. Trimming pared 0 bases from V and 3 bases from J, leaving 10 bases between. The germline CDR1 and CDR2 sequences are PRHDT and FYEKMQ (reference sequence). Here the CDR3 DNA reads TGTGCCAGCAGCTTAGGCGGCGGTAGGACAGATACGCAGTATTTT. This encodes CASSLGGGRTDTQYF.

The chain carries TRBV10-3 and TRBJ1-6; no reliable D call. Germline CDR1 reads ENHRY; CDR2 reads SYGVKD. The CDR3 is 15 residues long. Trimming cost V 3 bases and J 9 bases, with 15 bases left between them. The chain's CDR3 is CAISDQATYVSPLHF. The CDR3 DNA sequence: TGTGCCATCAGTGATCAGGCCACTTATGTTTCACCCCTCCACTTT.

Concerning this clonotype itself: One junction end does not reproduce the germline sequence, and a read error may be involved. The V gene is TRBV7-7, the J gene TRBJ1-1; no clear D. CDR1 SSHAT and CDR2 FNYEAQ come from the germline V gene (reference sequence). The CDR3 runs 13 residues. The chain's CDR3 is CASSPTPSAEAFF. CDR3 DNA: TGTGCTAGCAGCCCTACACCAAGCGCTGAAGCTTTCTTT.

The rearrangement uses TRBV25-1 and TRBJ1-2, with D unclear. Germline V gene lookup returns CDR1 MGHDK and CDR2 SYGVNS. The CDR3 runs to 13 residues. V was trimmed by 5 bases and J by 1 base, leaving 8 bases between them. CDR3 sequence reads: CASSTQNNYGYTF. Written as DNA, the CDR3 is TGTGCCAGCAGTACTCAGAATAACTATGGCTACACCTTC.

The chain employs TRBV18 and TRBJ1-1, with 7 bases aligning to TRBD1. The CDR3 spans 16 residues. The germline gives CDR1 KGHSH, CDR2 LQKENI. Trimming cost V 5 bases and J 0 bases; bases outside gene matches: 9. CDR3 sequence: CASSTKSGQLNTEAFF. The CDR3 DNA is TGTGCCAGCTCAACCAAGTCGGGACAGTTGAACACTGAAGCTTTCTTT.

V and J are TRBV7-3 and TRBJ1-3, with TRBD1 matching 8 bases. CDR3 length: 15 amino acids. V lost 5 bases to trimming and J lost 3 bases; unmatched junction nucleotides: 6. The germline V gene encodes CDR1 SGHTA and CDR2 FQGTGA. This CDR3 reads CASSQAGGIGNTIYF. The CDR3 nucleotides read TGTGCCAGCAGCCAGGCAGGGGGCATTGGAAACACCATATATTTT.

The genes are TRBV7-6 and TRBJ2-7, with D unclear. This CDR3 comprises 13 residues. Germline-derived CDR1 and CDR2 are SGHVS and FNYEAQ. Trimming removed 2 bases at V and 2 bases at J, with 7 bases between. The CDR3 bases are TGTGCCAGCAGCTTATACCGGACCTACGAGCAGTACTTC. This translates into CASSLYRTYEQYF.

The CDR3 loop reads CASSAGGAKNIQYF. The CDR3 DNA reads TGTGCCAGCAGCGCGGGGGGGGCCAAAAACATTCAGTACTTC. The rearrangement links TRBV11-3 to TRBJ2-4; 9 bases are shared with TRBD2. In germline, CDR1 is SGHNT, CDR2 YENEEA. CDR3 length: 14 amino acids. J was trimmed by 1 base and V by 5 bases; bases with no gene match: 0.

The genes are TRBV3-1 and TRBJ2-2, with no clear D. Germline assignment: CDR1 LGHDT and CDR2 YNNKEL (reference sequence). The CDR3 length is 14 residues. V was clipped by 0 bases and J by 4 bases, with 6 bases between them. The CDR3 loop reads CASSQDFPTGELFF. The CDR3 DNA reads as TGTGCCAGCAGCCAAGATTTCCCCACCGGGGAGCTGTTTTTT.

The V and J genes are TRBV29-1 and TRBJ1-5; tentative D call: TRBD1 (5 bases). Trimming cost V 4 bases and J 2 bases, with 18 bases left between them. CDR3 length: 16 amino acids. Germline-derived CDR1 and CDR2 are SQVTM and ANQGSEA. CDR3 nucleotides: TGCAGCGTTGTTTTCCCAGGGTACGGCGGCAATCAGCCCCAGCATTTT. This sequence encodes CSVVFPGYGGNQPQHF.

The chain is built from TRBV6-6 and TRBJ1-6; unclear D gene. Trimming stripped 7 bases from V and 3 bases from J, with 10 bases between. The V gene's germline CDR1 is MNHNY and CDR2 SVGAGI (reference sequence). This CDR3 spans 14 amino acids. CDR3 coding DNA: TGTGCCAGCAATAAACAGAGCTATAATTCACCCCTCCACTTT. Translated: CASNKQSYNSPLHF.

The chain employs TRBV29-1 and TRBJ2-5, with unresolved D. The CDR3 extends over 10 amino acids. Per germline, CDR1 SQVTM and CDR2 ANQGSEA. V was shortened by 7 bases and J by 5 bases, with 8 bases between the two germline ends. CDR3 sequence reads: CSAGQETQYF. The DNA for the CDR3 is TGCAGCGCTGGGCAGGAGACCCAGTACTTC.

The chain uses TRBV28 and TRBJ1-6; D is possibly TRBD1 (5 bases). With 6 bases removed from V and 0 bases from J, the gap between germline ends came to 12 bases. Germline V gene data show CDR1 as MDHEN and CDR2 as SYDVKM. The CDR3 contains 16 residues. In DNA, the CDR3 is TGTGCCAGCAGGATGGCAGGGAGCTCCTATAATTCACCCCTCCACTTT. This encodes CASRMAGSSYNSPLHF.

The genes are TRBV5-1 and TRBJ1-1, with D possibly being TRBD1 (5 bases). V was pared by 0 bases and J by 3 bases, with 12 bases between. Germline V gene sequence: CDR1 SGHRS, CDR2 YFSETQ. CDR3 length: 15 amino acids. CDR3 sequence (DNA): TGCGCCAGCAGCTTGGGAGGGGTAGATTACACTGAAGCTTTCTTT. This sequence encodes CASSLGGVDYTEAFF.

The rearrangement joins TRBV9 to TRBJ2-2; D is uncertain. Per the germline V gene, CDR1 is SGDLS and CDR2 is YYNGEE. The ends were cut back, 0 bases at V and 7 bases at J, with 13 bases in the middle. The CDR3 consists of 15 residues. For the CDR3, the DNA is TGTGCCAGCAGCGTAGGAATTAGCACGGACGGGGAGCTGTTTTTT. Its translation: CASSVGISTDGELFF. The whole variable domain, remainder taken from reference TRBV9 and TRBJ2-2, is DSGVTQTPKHLITATGQRVTLRCSPRSGDLSVYWYQQSLDQGLQFLIQYYNGEERAKGNILERFSAQQFPDLHSELNLSSLELGDSALYFCASSVGISTDGELFFGEGSRLTVL.

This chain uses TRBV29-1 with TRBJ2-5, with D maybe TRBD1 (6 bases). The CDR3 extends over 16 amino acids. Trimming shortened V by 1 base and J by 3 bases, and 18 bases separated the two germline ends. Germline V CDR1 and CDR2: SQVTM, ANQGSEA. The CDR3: CSVEAFLMQGKETQYF. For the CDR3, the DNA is TGCAGCGTTGAAGCCTTTCTAATGCAGGGGAAAGAGACCCAGTACTTC.

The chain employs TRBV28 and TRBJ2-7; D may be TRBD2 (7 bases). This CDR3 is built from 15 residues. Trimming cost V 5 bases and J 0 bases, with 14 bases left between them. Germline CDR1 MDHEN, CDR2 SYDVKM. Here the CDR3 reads CASSPTGGLSYEQYF. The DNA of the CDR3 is TGTGCCAGCAGTCCGACGGGGGGCCTCTCCTACGAGCAGTACTTC.

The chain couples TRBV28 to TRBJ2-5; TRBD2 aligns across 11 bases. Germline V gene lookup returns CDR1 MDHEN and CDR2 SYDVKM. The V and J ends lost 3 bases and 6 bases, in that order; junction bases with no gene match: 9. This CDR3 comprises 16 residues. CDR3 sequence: CASSFYLAGGSQTQYF. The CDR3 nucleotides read TGTGCCAGCAGTTTCTACCTAGCGGGGGGATCCCAGACCCAGTACTTC.

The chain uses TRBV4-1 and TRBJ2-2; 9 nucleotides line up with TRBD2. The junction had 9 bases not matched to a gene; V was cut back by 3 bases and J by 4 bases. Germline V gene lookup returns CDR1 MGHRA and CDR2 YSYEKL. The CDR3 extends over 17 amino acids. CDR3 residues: CASSQENLAGTTGELFF. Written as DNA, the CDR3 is TGCGCCAGCAGCCAGGAGAACCTAGCGGGGACCACCGGGGAGCTGTTTTTT.

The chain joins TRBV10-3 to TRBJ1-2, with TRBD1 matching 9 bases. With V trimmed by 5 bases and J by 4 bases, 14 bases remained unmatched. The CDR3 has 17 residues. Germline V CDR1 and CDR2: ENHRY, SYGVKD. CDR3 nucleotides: TGTGCCATCAGTCGATTACAGGGGGCGCCGGGGCCCTATGGCTACACCTTC. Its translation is CAISRLQGAPGPYGYTF.

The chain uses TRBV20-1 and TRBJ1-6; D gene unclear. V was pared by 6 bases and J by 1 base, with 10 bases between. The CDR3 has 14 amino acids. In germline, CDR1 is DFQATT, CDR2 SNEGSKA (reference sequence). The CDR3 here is CSAVQRSYNSPLHF. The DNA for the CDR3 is TGCAGTGCGGTACAGCGGTCCTATAATTCACCCCTCCACTTT.

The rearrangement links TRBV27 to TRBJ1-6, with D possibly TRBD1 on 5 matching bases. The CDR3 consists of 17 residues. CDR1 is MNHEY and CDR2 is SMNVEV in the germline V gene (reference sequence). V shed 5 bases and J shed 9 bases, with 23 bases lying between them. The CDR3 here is CASSRLSLGRERSPLHF. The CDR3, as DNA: TGTGCCAGCAGTCGACTCTCCCTGGGCAGGGAACGTTCACCCCTCCACTTT.

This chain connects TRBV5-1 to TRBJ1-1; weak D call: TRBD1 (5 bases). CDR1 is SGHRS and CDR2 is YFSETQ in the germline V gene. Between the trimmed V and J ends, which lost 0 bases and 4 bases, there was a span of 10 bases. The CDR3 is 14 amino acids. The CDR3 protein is CASSLGRTSTEAFF. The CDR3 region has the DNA TGCGCCAGCAGCTTGGGGAGGACATCCACTGAAGCTTTCTTT.

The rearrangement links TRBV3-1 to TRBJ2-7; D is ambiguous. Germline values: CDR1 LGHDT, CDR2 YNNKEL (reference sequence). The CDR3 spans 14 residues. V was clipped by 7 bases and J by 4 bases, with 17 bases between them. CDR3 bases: TGTGCCAGCACCCAGGAGAGACACCGTTACGAGCAGTACTTC. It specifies CASTQERHRYEQYF.